Listed below are T cell receptor beta chains from one sample, sequenced in a study of OX40 agonist ivuxolimab in advanced cancers. TCRdb's table, derived via immunoSEQ multiplex PCR, lists solely in-frame clones and lacks some. The sample has some 68,000 clones; 86% are singletons. The sequencing used CD4+ or CD8+ T cells sorted from blood, collected in a trial of the OX40 agonist ivuxolimab. All receptors derive from an adult with an advanced solid tumor such as melanoma, head and neck, liver or kidney cancer. The CDR3 runs from the conserved cysteine through the conserved F or W. The D gene is left open where the match is weak. Rows may omit the clone size; those that give it use once, few, many or a size class.

TRBV5-1,-,TRBJ2-1,once,TGCGCCAGCAGTCCCCGACTCTCGTACAATGAGCAGTTCTTC,CASSPRLSYNEQFF
TRBV6-1,-,TRBJ1-2,-,TGTGCCAGCAGTCGGCAACGGACTAACTATGGCTACACCTTC,CASSRQRTNYGYTF
TRBV10-3,-,TRBJ1-6,-,TGTGCCATCACCCTAAGATGGACCGGGACGGCTGATTCACCCCTCCACTTT,CAITLRWTGTADSPLHF
TRBV5-1,TRBD1,TRBJ1-1,-,TGCGCCAGCAGCCCGGGGGACAGGGGTGCTGAAGCTTTCTTT,CASSPGDRGAEAFF
TRBV14,-,TRBJ1-1,-,TGTGCCAGCAGCTTTGCCCGGCGCAACACTGAAGCTTTCTTT,CASSFARRNTEAFF
TRBV28,TRBD2,TRBJ2-3,-,TGTGCCAGCAGTTACCGGGAGGGCCCCACAGATACGCAGTATTTT,CASSYREGPTDTQYF
TRBV11-2,-,TRBJ2-1,-,TGTGCCAGCAGCCTCGGGCTGGATGAGCAGTTCTTC,CASSLGLDEQFF
TRBV4-2,-,TRBJ1-5,-,TGTGCCAGCAGCCAAGATGTGGGTGGGCAGCCCCAGCATTTT,CASSQDVGGQPQHF
TRBV6-5,-,TRBJ1-5,once,TGTGCCACCCAAGGGGGGTATAGCAATCAGCCCCAGCATTTT,CATQGGYSNQPQHF
TRBV7-2,-,TRBJ1-4,once,TGTGCCAGCAGCCCAGGGCCTAATGAAAAACTGTTTTTT,CASSPGPNEKLFF
TRBV7-9,-,TRBJ1-2,-,TGTGCCAGCAGCTTAGTAGGCAGATCCTATGGCTACACCTTC,CASSLVGRSYGYTF
TRBV4-1,-,TRBJ1-3,-,TGCGCCAGCAGCCAAGAGGCTCTGGGTAAGGGGACTGGAAACACCATATATTTT,CASSQEALGKGTGNTIYF
TRBV6-6,TRBD1,TRBJ2-3,-,TGTGCCAGCAGACCGGGACAGATCTTTCGAACGCAGTATTTT,CASRPGQIFRTQYF
TRBV6-6,TRBD1,TRBJ1-1,-,TGTGCCAGCAGTTACTCTCCAGGGGGTGGGGCTTTCTTT,CASSYSPGGGAFF
TRBV11-2,TRBD1,TRBJ1-6,few,TGTGCCAGCAGCTTAACTGGGACAGCCAATAATTCACCCCTCCACTTT,CASSLTGTANNSPLHF
TRBV5-1,TRBD1,TRBJ2-1,-,TGCGCCAGCAGCTTGGTGTGGGACAGGGTTAATGAGCAGTTCTTC,CASSLVWDRVNEQFF
TRBV6-1,-,TRBJ2-7,-,TGTGCCAGCAGTGAAGCAGGGGGTGTCGAGCAGTACTTC,CASSEAGGVEQYF
TRBV6-1,TRBD1,TRBJ1-5,-,TGTGCCAGCATCGACAGGGCGTACGAGCCCCAGCATTTT,CASIDRAYEPQHF
TRBV6-6,TRBD1,TRBJ1-1,-,TGTGCCAGCAGGGGTCGACAGGGGGTAAACACTGAAGCTTTCTTT,CASRGRQGVNTEAFF
TRBV5-1,TRBD1,TRBJ1-2,-,TGCGCCAGTGCTCCCGGGACAGGGATTGGCTACACCTTC,CASAPGTGIGYTF
TRBV19,-,TRBJ2-2,-,TGTGCCAGTAGTATAGGGGGCAGTCTCGCCACCGGGGAGCTGTTTTTT,CASSIGGSLATGELFF
TRBV7-6,-,TRBJ1-2,-,TGTGCCAGCAGCTTGGACGTCAACTATGGCTACACCTTC,CASSLDVNYGYTF
TRBV28,TRBD2,TRBJ2-5,-,TGTGCCAGCAGTTACAGCGGGAGGGCCGGGTTTCAAGAGACCCAGTACTTC,CASSYSGRAGFQETQYF
TRBV5-1,-,TRBJ1-1,-,TGCGCCAGCAGCCTGGGGACTCTGGTCACTGAAGCTTTCTTT,CASSLGTLVTEAFF
TRBV7-6,-,TRBJ1-6,-,TGTGCCAGCAGCTTAGACCAAGAGGGGCTCAGGCAGGGACGGTCACCCCTCCACTTT,CASSLDQEGLRQGRSPLHF
TRBV7-2,-,TRBJ1-1,-,TGTGCCAGCAGCCCCCGAAGCGGTTACACTGAAGCTTTCTTT,CASSPRSGYTEAFF
TRBV11-2,-,TRBJ2-5,-,TGTGCCAGCAGCTTAGATAGGGGGGCTCAAGAGACCCAGTACTTC,CASSLDRGAQETQYF
TRBV4-1,TRBD2,TRBJ2-2,-,TGCGCCAGCAGCCAGCGGACTAGCGGGAGGGCCCCGCGAACCGGGGAGCTGTTTTTT,CASSQRTSGRAPRTGELFF
TRBV6-5,TRBD1,TRBJ1-4,-,TGTGCCAGCAGTTTGGGACAGGGGAATGAAAAACTGTTTTTT,CASSLGQGNEKLFF
TRBV7-8,-,TRBJ2-7,few,TGTGCCAGCAGCCCACGGGCCTCCTACGAGCAGTACTTC,CASSPRASYEQYF
TRBV18,-,TRBJ1-5,-,TGTGCCAGCTCACCAAATTGGGGCGGCGGCAATCAGCCCCAGCATTTT,CASSPNWGGGNQPQHF
TRBV5-1,-,TRBJ1-3,-,TGCGCCAGCAGCCCGCTTGGGGCTGGAAACACCATATATTTT,CASSPLGAGNTIYF
TRBV4-3,-,TRBJ1-1,few,TGCGCCAGCAGCAAACAGATGAACACTGAAGCTTTCTTT,CASSKQMNTEAFF
TRBV19,TRBD2,TRBJ2-2,-,TGTGCCAGTAGCCTAGCGGGAGGCGGTGGGGAGCTGTTTTTT,CASSLAGGGGELFF
TRBV7-7,-,TRBJ2-2,-,TGTGCCAGCAGCTTTACGAACACCGGGGAGCTGTTTTTT,CASSFTNTGELFF
TRBV14,-,TRBJ1-2,-,TGTGCCAGCAGCCGGGCTATTACAGGCGCCGCTGGCTACACCTTC,CASSRAITGAAGYTF
TRBV11-2,-,TRBJ2-5,-,TGTGCCAGCAGCTTAGAAGCAACGGAGAGGGAGACCCAGTACTTC,CASSLEATERETQYF
TRBV7-3,TRBD1,TRBJ1-2,-,TGTGCCAGCAGCTTAACAGGACAGGGGGCCTTTAACTATGGCTACACCTTC,CASSLTGQGAFNYGYTF
TRBV10-3,TRBD2,TRBJ2-5,-,TGTGCCATCAAACCATCGAGCGGGGGAGAGACCCAGTACTTC,CAIKPSSGGETQYF
TRBV6-5,-,TRBJ1-5,-,TGTGCCAGCAGTTACATAGCGGATCAGCCCCAGCATTTT,CASSYIADQPQHF
TRBV28,-,TRBJ1-4,-,TGTGCCAGCAGTAAAGACCCCCAAAATGAAAAACTGTTTTTT,CASSKDPQNEKLFF
TRBV6-5,TRBD2,TRBJ2-1,-,TGTGCCAGCAGACCGGGACTAGCAGTATACAATGAGCAGTTCTTC,CASRPGLAVYNEQFF
TRBV6-6,TRBD1,TRBJ1-5,-,TGTGCCAGCAGTTACCGCCCAGGGGGCAGCAATCAGCCCCAGCATTTT,CASSYRPGGSNQPQHF
TRBV7-8,-,TRBJ1-2,-,TGTGCCAGCAGCGGCGAGGACGGGCGGGATGGCTACACCTTC,CASSGEDGRDGYTF
TRBV7-8,TRBD1,TRBJ1-1,-,TGTGCCAGCAGCTTCGGACAGGGTGGGAACACTGAAGCTTTCTTT,CASSFGQGGNTEAFF
TRBV13,-,TRBJ1-5,-,TGTGCCAGCAGCCCCGGGGGGGGATTGGGGCAGCCCCAGCATTTT,CASSPGGGLGQPQHF
TRBV7-2,-,TRBJ2-5,-,TGTGCCAGCAGCCCCAGGGTTTTTGGGACCCAGTACTTC,CASSPRVFGTQYF
TRBV19,TRBD1,TRBJ1-4,-,TGTGCCAGTAGTCTCGGGGGGACAGGCAATGAAAAACTGTTTTTT,CASSLGGTGNEKLFF
TRBV11-2,TRBD1,TRBJ2-6,-,TGTGCCAGCAGCTTAAATCCGACAGGGTCTGGGGCCAACGTCCTGACTTTC,CASSLNPTGSGANVLTF
TRBV19,TRBD2,TRBJ2-7,-,TGTGCCAGTAGTCTAGAGGGGACTATCTTTGGTCGCGAGCAGTACTTC,CASSLEGTIFGREQYF
TRBV6-5,-,TRBJ1-5,-,TGTGCCTGCGCCTCGGACGGGCCCCAGCATTTT,CACASDGPQHF
TRBV29-1,-,TRBJ1-1,-,TGCAGCGTTCCGAAGGGGCGAACTGAAGCTTTCTTT,CSVPKGRTEAFF
TRBV2,TRBD1,TRBJ1-2,once,TGTGCCAGCAGGGGGACAGGGACGAACTATGGCTACACCTTC,CASRGTGTNYGYTF
TRBV28,-,TRBJ1-1,-,TGTGCCAGCAGTGTGACAGGCCTCATGAACACTGAAGCTTTCTTT,CASSVTGLMNTEAFF
TRBV27,-,TRBJ2-2,-,TGTGCCAGTCGACCGGTTAATTTGGAGACCGGGGAGCTGTTTTTT,CASRPVNLETGELFF
TRBV10-3,-,TRBJ2-3,-,TGTGCCATCAGTGACGGCACAGATACGCAGTATTTT,CAISDGTDTQYF
TRBV5-6,TRBD2,TRBJ2-1,-,TGTGCCAGCAGCTCTCCCCTCAGACTAGCGGGGGACAATGAGCAGTTCTTC,CASSSPLRLAGDNEQFF
TRBV6-1,-,TRBJ2-1,-,TGTGCCAGCACCCAACACAATGAGCAGTTCTTC,CASTQHNEQFF
TRBV2,TRBD1,TRBJ1-4,-,TGTGCCAGCAGTCCCAGGGGGCACGAAGGTGAAAAACTGTTTTTT,CASSPRGHEGEKLFF
TRBV6-1,TRBD2,TRBJ2-3,-,TGTGCCAGCACTCAAACGCCTAGCGGTGGAGATACGCAGTATTTT,CASTQTPSGGDTQYF